A selection of T cell receptor beta chains follows, all from one sample in a study of shared clonotypes between healthy human individuals. Profiled with immunoSEQ multiplex PCR; TCRdb holds only in-frame clones, not every one. The repertoire holds roughly 720,000 clones, with 90% as singletons. Sequenced sample: memory CD8+ T cells from PBMCs. These receptors were taken from a man between 18 and 35 years old in good health. Some clones in this sample may be carry-over from other donors' samples. Both conserved end residues are part of each CDR3. The D gene is left open where the match is weak.

d_call	j_call	v_call	cdr3_aa
NA	TRBJ2-1	TRBV5-1	CASSPRGNYNEQFF
TRBD1	TRBJ2-5	TRBV6-1	CARSEELKTGGSTQYF
TRBD1	TRBJ1-1	TRBV29-1	CSVGQVNTEAFF
NA	TRBJ2-1	TRBV9	CASSVGFSSYNEQFF
NA	TRBJ1-2	TRBV27	CASSSSGVFDGYTF
NA	TRBJ2-7	TRBV2	CASRDYYEQYF
NA	TRBJ2-7	TRBV19	CASSIDDGTYEQYF
TRBD1	TRBJ1-2	TRBV29-1	CSVEDIKGADYGYTF
NA	TRBJ2-1	TRBV9	CASTRGFGGFDSDEQFF
NA	TRBJ1-5	TRBV30	CAWSSGRSNQPQHF
TRBD2	TRBJ2-1	TRBV2	CASSLLAGAYNEQFF
NA	TRBJ2-2	TRBV7-9	CASSLEFGAELFF
NA	TRBJ1-2	TRBV28	CASTPRDRPNYGYTF
TRBD1	TRBJ1-1	TRBV27	CASSPGTVNTEAFF
NA	TRBJ2-6	TRBV7-9	CASSLQWPSGANVLTF
TRBD1	TRBJ2-3	TRBV5-1	CASSLEGARTDTQYF
NA	TRBJ2-2	TRBV30	CAWSVLRAGELFF
NA	TRBJ1-4	TRBV7-8	CASSMTDRPASHNEKLFF
NA	TRBJ2-1	TRBV7-3	CASSLGAAYNEQFF
NA	TRBJ1-2	TRBV13	CASTRGDGNYGYTF
TRBD2	TRBJ2-7	TRBV28	CASSFLLREGRYEQYF
NA	TRBJ1-1	TRBV6-1	CASRVLVGAFF
NA	TRBJ1-5	TRBV27	CASSSLANQPQHF
NA	TRBJ2-7	TRBV11-2	CASSLDRGRYYEQYF
TRBD1	TRBJ1-2	TRBV27	CASTQTGSIYGYTF
NA	TRBJ1-5	TRBV19	CASSVASNQPQHF
NA	TRBJ2-5	TRBV10-3	CAISEIAKETQYF
NA	TRBJ2-1	TRBV9	CASRGLGGEQFF
NA	TRBJ2-3	TRBV7-9	CASTVDRDNTDTQYF
NA	TRBJ2-7	TRBV11-2	CASSLDRGYEQYF
NA	TRBJ2-7	TRBV10-3	CAISVGRFTEQYF
NA	TRBJ2-7	TRBV27	CASSLAVFGRSTKQYF
NA	TRBJ2-7	TRBV7-2	CASSPGGRRYEQYF
TRBD1	TRBJ2-2	TRBV7-8	CASSSEKLPGQGTGELFF
NA	TRBJ2-7	TRBV27	CASSLTASSDYEQYF
TRBD1	TRBJ2-6	TRBV29-1	CSVEERDRPTGANVLTF
NA	TRBJ2-4	TRBV7-9	CASSAGLENIQYF
TRBD1	TRBJ2-7	TRBV28	CASSLPPRTGAVSYEQYF
TRBD1	TRBJ1-1	TRBV27	CASSLRKGGADTEAFF
TRBD1	TRBJ2-2	TRBV6-1	CASSGDRDSDRADTGELFF
NA	TRBJ1-1	TRBV30	CAWSTFENTEAFF
NA	TRBJ2-7	TRBV28	CASSIPGEGSYEQYF
TRBD2	TRBJ2-7	TRBV28	CASRPGTSGYEQYF
TRBD1	TRBJ1-2	TRBV13	CASSRGQGTYGYTF
NA	TRBJ2-3	TRBV27	CASRDTSYADTQYF
NA	TRBJ2-1	TRBV15	CATSSRGGGGEQFF
TRBD1	TRBJ1-5	TRBV7-2	CASSSGTGGYQPQHF
NA	TRBJ2-3	TRBV9	CASSEWAGATDTQYF
NA	TRBJ2-7	TRBV4-2	CASSQGSRTTSYEQYF
NA	TRBJ2-7	TRBV10-3	CAISDPPYEQYF
NA	TRBJ1-4	TRBV27	CASSTLASSNEKLFF
TRBD1	TRBJ1-1	TRBV6-5	CASRQRGQTEAFF
NA	TRBJ1-3	TRBV23-1	CASSPNRVQYDLRRNTIYF